The sequence of this T cell receptor beta chain was determined in a study of T-cell reconstitution after alpha-beta-depleted transplantation in children. Preparation of the TCRbeta library involved a method that used unique molecular identifiers. TCRdb analysed the PCR reads with MiXCR anew, one entry per CDR3 protein. The sample consists of roughly 500,000 distinct CDR3 sequences, roughly a tenth of them appearing once. Study-level points and caveats: At one year after transplant, newly produced T cells mostly accounted for T-cell counts and diversity. In patients about two months after transplant, alpha-beta T cells reportedly arose from several hundred expanded graft clones.

The CDR3 is 12 residues long. V gave up 2 bases and J gave up 5 bases; unmatched junction bases: 2. Germline CDR1 DFQATT, CDR2 SNEGSKA (reference sequence). In regard to this clonotype: Antigen specificity is unknown.

This chain links TRBV20-1 with TRBJ2-7; 8 nucleotides line up with TRBD1. This specimen consisted of PBMCs, obtained before TCRalphabeta/CD19-depleted stem cell transplant. This TCR came from a child aged 2 to 9 with inherited bone marrow failure, due to receive a stem cell transplant. The CDR3 DNA is TGCAGTGCTAGAACACAGGGGGACGAGCAGTACTTC. It encodes CSARTQGDEQYF.